This TCR beta chain was captured by sequencing in a study of control samples from healthy donors and cancer patients. In this sample, this clone turned up a few times. TCRdb's copy holds only in-frame clones and misses some; the assay was immunoSEQ multiplex PCR. The sample has tens of thousands of clones, around 87% seen once; the top ten hold 2% to 2.5%. This clonotype was obtained from a woman in her forties or fifties with head and neck cancer. The sequenced material came from PBMCs.

The CDR3 coding sequence is TGCGCCAGCAGCCAAGAAAGGGACGGATTAAATTCACCCCTCCACTTT. Amino acids: CASSQERDGLNSPLHF. The chain joins TRBV4-1 to TRBJ1-6, with D perhaps matching TRBD1 (5 bases). CDR1 and CDR2 (germline): MGHRA, YSYEKL. CDR3 length equals 16 residues. Trimming took 0 bases from V and 7 from J, leaving 13 bases between them.